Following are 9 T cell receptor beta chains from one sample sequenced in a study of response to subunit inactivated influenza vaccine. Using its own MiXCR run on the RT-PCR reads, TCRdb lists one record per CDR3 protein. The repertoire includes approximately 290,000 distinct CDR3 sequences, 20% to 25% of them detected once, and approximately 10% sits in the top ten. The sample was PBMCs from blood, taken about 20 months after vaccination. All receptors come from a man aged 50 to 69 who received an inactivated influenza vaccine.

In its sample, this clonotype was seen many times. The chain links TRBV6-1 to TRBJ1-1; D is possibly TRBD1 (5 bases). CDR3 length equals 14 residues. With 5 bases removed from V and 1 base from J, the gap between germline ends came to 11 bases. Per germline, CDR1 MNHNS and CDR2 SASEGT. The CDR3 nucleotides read TGTGCCAGCAGTCCCGGGACTCCGAACACTGAAGCTTTCTTT. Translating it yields CASSPGTPNTEAFF.

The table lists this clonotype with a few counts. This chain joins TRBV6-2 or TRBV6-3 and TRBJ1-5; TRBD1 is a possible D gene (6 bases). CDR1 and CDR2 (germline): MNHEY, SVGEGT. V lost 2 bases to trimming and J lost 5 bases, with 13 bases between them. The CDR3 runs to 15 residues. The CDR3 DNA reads TGTGCCAGCAGTTACGTCGGGGGCGGGTATCAGCCCCAGCATTTT. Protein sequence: CASSYVGGGYQPQHF.

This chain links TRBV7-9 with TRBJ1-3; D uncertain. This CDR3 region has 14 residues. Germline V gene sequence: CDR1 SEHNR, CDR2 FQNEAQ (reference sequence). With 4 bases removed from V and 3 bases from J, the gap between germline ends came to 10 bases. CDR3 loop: CASSWEGFGNTIYF. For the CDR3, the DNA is TGTGCCAGCAGCTGGGAGGGATTTGGAAACACCATATATTTT.

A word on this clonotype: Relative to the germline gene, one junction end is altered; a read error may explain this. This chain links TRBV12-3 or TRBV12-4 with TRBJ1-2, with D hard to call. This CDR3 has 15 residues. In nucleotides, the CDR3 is TGTGCCAGCAGTTATAGGGCCCGGTTGAACTATGTCTACACCTTC. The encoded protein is CASSYRARLNYVYTF.

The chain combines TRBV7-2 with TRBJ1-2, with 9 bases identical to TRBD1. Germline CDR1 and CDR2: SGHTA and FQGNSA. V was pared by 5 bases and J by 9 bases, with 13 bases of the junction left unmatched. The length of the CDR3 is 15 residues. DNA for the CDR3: TGTGCCAGCAGCACAGGGATAACAGGGGGCCGTTGCTACACCTTC. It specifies CASSTGITGGRCYTF.

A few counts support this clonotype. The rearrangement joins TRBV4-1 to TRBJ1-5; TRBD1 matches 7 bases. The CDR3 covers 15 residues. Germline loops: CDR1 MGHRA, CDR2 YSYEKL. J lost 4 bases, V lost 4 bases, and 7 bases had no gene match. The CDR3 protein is CASSRDSALNQPQHF. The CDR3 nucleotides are TGCGCCAGCAGCCGGGACAGCGCCCTGAATCAGCCCCAGCATTTT.

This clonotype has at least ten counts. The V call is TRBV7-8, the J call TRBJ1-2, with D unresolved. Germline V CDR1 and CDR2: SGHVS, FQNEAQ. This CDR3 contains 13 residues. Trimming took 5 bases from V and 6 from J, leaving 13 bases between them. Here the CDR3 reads CASSPRWRDGYTF. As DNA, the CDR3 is TGTGCCAGCAGCCCTCGGTGGAGGGATGGCTACACCTTC.

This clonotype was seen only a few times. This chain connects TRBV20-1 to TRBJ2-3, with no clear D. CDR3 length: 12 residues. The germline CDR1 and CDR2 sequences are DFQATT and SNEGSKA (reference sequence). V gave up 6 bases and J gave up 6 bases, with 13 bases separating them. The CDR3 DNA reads TGCAGTGCCCCACCCCTTGGTGATACGCAGTATTTT. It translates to CSAPPLGDTQYF.

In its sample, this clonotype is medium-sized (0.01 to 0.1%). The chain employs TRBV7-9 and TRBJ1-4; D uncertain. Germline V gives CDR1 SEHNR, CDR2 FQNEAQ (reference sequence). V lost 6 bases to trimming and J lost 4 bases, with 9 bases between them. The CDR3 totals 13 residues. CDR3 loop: CASRDGDNEKLFF. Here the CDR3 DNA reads TGTGCCAGCAGGGACGGCGATAATGAAAAACTGTTTTTT.